The clone carrying this T cell receptor beta chain was detected only a few times. Germline V gene sequence: CDR1 DFQATT, CDR2 SNEGSKA (reference sequence). This CDR3 contains 15 residues. V shed 1 base and J shed 6 bases, with 19 bases lying between them. TCRdb re-derived calls from the RT-PCR reads in MiXCR, one entry per CDR3 protein. Altogether roughly 960,000 distinct CDR3 sequences are present, about a sixth being singletons, with the ten largest covering approximately 5.9%. This specimen belongs to a study of patients and donors after allogeneic stem cell transplantation. The sequencing input was blood, either unsorted or a sorted T cell fraction (not recorded which). The genes are TRBV20-1 and TRBJ2-7; TRBD1 might be the D (5 bases). This sequence originates from a human donor who was either an allogeneic HSCT recipient or a stem cell or donor lymphocyte infusion donor (not recorded which). It is not recorded whose cells these are; they may come from a transplant donor. The CDR3 DNA sequence: TGCAGTGCTAGAGTGGGGCTTTTACCCCCGTTCGAGCAGTACTTC. It codes for CSARVGLLPPFEQYF.